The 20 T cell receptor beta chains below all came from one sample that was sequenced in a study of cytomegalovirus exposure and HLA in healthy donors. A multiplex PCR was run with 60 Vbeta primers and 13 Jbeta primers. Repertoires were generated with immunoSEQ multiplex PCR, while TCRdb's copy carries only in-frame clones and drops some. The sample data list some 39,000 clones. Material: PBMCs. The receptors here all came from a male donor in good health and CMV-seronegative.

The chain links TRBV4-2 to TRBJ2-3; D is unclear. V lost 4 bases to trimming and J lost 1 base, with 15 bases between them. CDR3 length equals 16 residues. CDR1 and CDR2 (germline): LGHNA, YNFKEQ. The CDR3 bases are TGTGCCAGCAGCCCGAGGCCAGAGTTGGGCACAGATACGCAGTATTTT. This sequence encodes CASSPRPELGTDTQYF.

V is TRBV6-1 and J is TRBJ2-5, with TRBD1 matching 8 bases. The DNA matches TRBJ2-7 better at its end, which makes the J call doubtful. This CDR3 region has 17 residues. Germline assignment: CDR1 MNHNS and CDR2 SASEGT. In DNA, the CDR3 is TGTGCCAGCAGTGAAGCCTTACACGGGACAGGAGCCTACGAGCAGTACTTC. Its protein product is CASSEALHGTGAYEQYF.

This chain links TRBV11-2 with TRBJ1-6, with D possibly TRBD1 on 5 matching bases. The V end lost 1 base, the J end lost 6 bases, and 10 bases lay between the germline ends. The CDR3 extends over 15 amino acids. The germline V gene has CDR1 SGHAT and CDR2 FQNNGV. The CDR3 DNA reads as TGTGCCAGCAGCTTAGGGGGGACTTTTAATTCACCCCTCCACTTT. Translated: CASSLGGTFNSPLHF.

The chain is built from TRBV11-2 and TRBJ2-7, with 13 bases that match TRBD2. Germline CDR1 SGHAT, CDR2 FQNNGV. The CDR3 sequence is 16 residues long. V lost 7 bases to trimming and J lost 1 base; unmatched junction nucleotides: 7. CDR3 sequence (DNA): TGTGCCAGCACCAAGAGGACTAGCGGGGGTTCCTACGAGCAGTACTTC. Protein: CASTKRTSGGSYEQYF.

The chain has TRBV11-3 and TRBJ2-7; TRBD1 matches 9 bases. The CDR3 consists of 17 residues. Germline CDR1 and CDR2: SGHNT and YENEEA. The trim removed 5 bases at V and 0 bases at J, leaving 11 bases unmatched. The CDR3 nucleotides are TGTGCCAGCAGCCCGGGGCAGACAGGGGGAGACTCCTACGAGCAGTACTTC. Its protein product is CASSPGQTGGDSYEQYF.

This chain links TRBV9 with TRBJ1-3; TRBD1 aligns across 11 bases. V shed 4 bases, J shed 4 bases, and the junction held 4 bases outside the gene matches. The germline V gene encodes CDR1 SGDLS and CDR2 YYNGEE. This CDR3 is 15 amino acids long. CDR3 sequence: CASSTDRGRGNTIYF. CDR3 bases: TGTGCCAGCAGCACGGACAGGGGGCGAGGAAACACCATATATTTT.

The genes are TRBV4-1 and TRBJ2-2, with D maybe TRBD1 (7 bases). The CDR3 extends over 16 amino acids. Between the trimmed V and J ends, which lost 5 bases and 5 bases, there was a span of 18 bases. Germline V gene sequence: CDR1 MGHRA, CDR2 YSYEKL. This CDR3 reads CASSTPSTGRTGELFF. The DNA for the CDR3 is TGCGCCAGCAGCACGCCTTCGACAGGGAGGACCGGGGAGCTGTTTTTT.

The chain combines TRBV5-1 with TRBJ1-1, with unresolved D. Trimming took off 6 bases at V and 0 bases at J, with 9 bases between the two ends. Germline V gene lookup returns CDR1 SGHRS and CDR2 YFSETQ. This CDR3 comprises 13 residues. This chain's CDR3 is CASKRTLNTEAFF. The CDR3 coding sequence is TGCGCCAGCAAGAGGACTTTGAACACTGAAGCTTTCTTT.

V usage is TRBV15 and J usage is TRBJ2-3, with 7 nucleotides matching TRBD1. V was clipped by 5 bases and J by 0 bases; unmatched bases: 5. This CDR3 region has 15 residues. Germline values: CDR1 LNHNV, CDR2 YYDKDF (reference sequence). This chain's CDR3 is CATSPGTASTDTQYF. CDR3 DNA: TGTGCCACCAGCCCCGGGACAGCTAGCACAGATACGCAGTATTTT.

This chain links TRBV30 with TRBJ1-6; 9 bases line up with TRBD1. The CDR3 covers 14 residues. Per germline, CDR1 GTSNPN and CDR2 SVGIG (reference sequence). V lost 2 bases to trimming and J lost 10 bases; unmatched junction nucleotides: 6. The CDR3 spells CAWSQGQGTSPLHF. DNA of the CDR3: TGTGCCTGGAGTCAGGGACAGGGCACCTCACCCCTCCACTTT.

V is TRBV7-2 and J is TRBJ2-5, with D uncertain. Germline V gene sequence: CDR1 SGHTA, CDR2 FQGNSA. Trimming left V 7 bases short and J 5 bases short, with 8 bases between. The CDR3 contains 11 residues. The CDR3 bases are TGTGCCAGCATCATCCGGGAGACCCAGTACTTC. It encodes CASIIRETQYF.

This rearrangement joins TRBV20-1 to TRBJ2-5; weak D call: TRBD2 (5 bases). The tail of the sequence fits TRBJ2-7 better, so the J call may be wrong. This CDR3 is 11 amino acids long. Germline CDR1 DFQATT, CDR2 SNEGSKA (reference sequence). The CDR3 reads CSAILVSEQYF. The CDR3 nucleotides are TGCAGTGCTATACTAGTGAGCGAGCAGTACTTC.

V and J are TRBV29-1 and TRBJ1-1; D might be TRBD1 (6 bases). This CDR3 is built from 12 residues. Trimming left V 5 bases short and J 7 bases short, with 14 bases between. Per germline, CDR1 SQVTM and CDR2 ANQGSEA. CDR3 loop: CSVPGQGGEAFF. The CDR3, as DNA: TGCAGCGTTCCCGGACAAGGGGGTGAAGCTTTCTTT.

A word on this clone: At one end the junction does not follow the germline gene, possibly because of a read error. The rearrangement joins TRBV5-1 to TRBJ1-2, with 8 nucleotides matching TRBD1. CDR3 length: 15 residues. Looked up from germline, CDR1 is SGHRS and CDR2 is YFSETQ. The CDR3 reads CASSFGQGQRYGCTF. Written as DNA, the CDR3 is TGCGCCAGCAGCTTCGGACAGGGTCAACGCTATGGCTGCACCTTC.

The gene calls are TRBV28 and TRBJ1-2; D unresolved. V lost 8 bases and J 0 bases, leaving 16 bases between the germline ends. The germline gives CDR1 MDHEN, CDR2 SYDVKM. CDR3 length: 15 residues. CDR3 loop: CASSSPSQANYGYTF. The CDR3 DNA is TGTGCCAGCTCCTCTCCGAGCCAAGCTAACTATGGCTACACCTTC.

The CDR3 loop is CASSLGTSGGIDNEQFF. For the CDR3, the DNA is TGTGCCAGCAGCTTAGGGACTAGCGGGGGGATAGACAATGAGCAGTTCTTC. This chain joins TRBV13 and TRBJ2-1, with 13 nucleotides matching TRBD2. The length of the CDR3 is 17 residues. Looked up from germline, CDR1 is PRHDT and CDR2 is FYEKMQ (reference sequence). With 0 bases clipped from V and 5 bases from J, the junction kept 4 bases outside the gene matches.

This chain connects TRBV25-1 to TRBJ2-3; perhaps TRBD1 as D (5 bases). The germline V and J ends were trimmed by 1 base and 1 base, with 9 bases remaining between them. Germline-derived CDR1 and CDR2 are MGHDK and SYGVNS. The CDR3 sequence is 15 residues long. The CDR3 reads CASSELARGTDTQYF. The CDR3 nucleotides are TGTGCCAGCAGTGAATTGGCCAGGGGCACAGATACGCAGTATTTT.

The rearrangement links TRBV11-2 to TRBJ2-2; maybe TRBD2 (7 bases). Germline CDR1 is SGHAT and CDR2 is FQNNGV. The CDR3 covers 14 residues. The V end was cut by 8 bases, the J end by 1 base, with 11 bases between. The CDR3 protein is CASRGGGNTGELFF. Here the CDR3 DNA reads TGTGCCAGCCGAGGGGGGGGGAACACCGGGGAGCTGTTTTTT.

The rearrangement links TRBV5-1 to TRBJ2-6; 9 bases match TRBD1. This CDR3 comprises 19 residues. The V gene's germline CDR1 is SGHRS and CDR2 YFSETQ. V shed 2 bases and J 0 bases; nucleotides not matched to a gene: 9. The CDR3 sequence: CASSLKDRGPSSGANVLTF. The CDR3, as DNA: TGCGCCAGCAGCTTAAAGGACAGGGGCCCGAGCTCTGGGGCCAACGTCCTGACTTTC.

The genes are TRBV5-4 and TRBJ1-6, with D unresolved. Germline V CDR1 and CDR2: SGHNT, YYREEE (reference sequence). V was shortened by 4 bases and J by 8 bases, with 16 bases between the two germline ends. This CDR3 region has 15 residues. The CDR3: CASSILPGRDSPLHF. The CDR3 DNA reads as TGTGCCAGCAGCATCCTCCCGGGGAGGGATTCACCCCTCCACTTT. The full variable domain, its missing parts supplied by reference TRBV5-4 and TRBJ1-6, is ETGVTQSPTHLIKTRGQQVTLRCSSQSGHNTVSWYQQALGQGPQFIFQYYREEENGRGNFPPRFSGLQFPNYSSELNVNALELDDSALYLCASSILPGRDSPLHFGNGTRLTVT.